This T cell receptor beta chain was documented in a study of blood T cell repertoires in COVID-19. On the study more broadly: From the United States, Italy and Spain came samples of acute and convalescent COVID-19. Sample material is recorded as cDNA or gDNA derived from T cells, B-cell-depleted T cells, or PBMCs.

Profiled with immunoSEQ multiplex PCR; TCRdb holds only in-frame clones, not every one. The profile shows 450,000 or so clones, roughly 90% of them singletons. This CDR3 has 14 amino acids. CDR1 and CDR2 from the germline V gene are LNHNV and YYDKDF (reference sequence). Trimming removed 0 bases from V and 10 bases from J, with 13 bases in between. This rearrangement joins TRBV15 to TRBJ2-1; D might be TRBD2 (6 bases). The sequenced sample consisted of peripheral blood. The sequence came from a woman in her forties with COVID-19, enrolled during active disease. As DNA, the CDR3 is TGTGCCACCAGCAGAGACCTACTAGCCGGGGAGCAGTTCTTC. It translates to CATSRDLLAGEQFF.